What follows is one T cell receptor beta chain and its context. Antigen specificity is unknown. This sample was taken from a study of identical twins. Overall study results and limits: Insertions ran lower in abundant cord blood beta clonotypes, though not in memory repertoires.

The V end was cut by 7 bases, the J end by 4 bases, with 17 bases between. CDR3 length equals 15 residues. Unique molecular identifiers were present on the cDNA, and a universal primer site came from template switching. TCRdb redid the calling of the 5' RACE reads with MiXCR, one entry per CDR3 protein. The sample lists 450,000 or so distinct CDR3 sequences; 24% were seen once. These data are also associated with another study on T cells expressing NK-cell markers.

This clonotype was obtained from a woman under 30 in good health. V usage is TRBV12-3 or TRBV12-4 and J usage is TRBJ2-1; D possibly corresponds to TRBD2 (6 bases). The sample comprised CD4+ T cells sorted from blood. The CDR3 reads CASTLGLPGYNEQFF. The CDR3 DNA reads as TGTGCCAGCACCCTGGGACTCCCAGGGTACAATGAGCAGTTCTTC.